These 30 T cell receptor beta chains were sequenced from one sample in a study of regulatory T cells in long-lasting Graves disease. Time point reported: newly diagnosed GD, antithyroid drugs for less than 3 months. From PBMCs, RNA was extracted and then used to make the TCR library. Library construction for TCR beta used iRepertoire HTBI primers and Arm-PCR of CDR3 regions. MiXCR, applied by TCRdb to the multiplex PCR reads, yields one record per CDR3 protein. The sample shows a few hundred thousand distinct CDR3 sequences, over 15% of them seen only once. Another study also made use of these data, one on T cells in Graves' hyperthyroidism and ophthalmopathy.

The sample consisted of peripheral blood mononuclear cells (PBMCs), taken at new diagnosis, from a patient treated with antithyroid drugs. The receptors were sampled from a middle-aged man with Graves disease.

This clonotype was counted at least ten times. The chain has TRBV4-3 and TRBJ2-1, with D possibly called TRBD1 or TRBD2 (6 bases each). Germline V gives CDR1 LGHNA, CDR2 YSLEER. This CDR3 comprises 16 residues. V lost 3 bases to trimming and J lost 9 bases, with 21 bases between them. CDR3 loop: CASSQDLTVGGREQFF. The CDR3 coding sequence is TGCGCCAGCAGCCAGGACCTAACAGTGGGGGGCCGTGAGCAGTTCTTC.

The chain uses TRBV2 and TRBJ1-1, with TRBD1 identical over 7 bases. CDR3 length equals 13 residues. Germline V gene data show CDR1 as SNHLY and CDR2 as FYNNEI. V lost 10 bases to trimming and J lost 3 bases; unmatched junction nucleotides: 8. CDR3 bases: TGTGCCAACTTGGCTACAGGGGACACTGAAGCTTTCTTT. Its protein product is CANLATGDTEAFF. Using reference TRBV2 and TRBJ1-1 for the parts outside the CDR3, the full variable domain is EPEVTQTPSHQVTQMGQEVILRCVPISNHLYFYWYRQILGQKVEFLVSFYNNEISEKSEIFDDQFSVERPDGSNFTLKIRSTKLEDSAMYFCANLATGDTEAFFGQGTRLTVV.

In this sample, this clonotype turned up a few times. CDR3 DNA: TGTGCCACCAGTGAGAGCCGGGGGAGCACCAATACGCAGTATTTT. It is translated as CATSESRGSTNTQYF. V and J are TRBV24-1 and TRBJ2-3; D is perhaps TRBD2 (6 bases). CDR1 KGHDR and CDR2 SFDVKD come from the germline V gene. V shed 4 bases and J shed 7 bases, with 17 bases lying between them. The CDR3 spans 15 residues.

The chain carries TRBV28 and TRBJ2-1, with 7 bases aligning to TRBD2. The CDR3 loop spans 12 amino acids. Germline V gene data show CDR1 as MDHEN and CDR2 as SYDVKM. The V gene end was trimmed by 2 bases and the J gene end by 12 bases; junction bases not matched to a gene: 4. This chain's CDR3 is CASSLNGGGQFF. The CDR3 DNA follows: TGTGCCAGCAGTTTAAATGGGGGGGGGCAGTTCTTC.

This clonotype turned up a few times. The CDR3 is CASTLNGQLNTEAFF. CDR3 bases: TGTGCCAGCACTCTGAACGGACAGCTGAACACTGAAGCTTTCTTT. The chain employs TRBV6-1 and TRBJ1-1; weak D call: TRBD1 (6 bases). Trimming took off 7 bases at V and 0 bases at J, with 15 bases between the two ends. In germline, CDR1 is MNHNS, CDR2 SASEGT. CDR3 length: 15 amino acids.

The chain recombines TRBV20-1 with TRBJ2-3, with a possible D match to TRBD1 (6 bases). This CDR3 is built from 11 residues. CDR1 DFQATT and CDR2 SNEGSKA come from the germline V gene (reference sequence). V was pared by 6 bases and J by 10 bases, with 14 bases between. The CDR3 is CSAKKGDSQYF. The CDR3 DNA sequence: TGCAGTGCCAAGAAGGGGGATTCGCAGTATTTT.

The rearrangement uses TRBV6-1 and TRBJ2-5; no clear D gene. The CDR3 covers 12 residues. Germline CDR1 is MNHNS and CDR2 is SASEGT. V lost 8 bases and J 5 bases, leaving 12 bases between the germline ends. The chain's CDR3 is CASSAPGETQYF. In DNA, the CDR3 is TGTGCCAGCTCCGCCCCTGGGGAGACCCAGTACTTC.

This chain joins TRBV20-1 and TRBJ1-6; a possible D gene is TRBD1 (5 bases). Germline V gene sequence: CDR1 DFQATT, CDR2 SNEGSKA (reference sequence). With 1 base removed from V and 4 bases from J, the gap between germline ends came to 11 bases. The CDR3 is 15 amino acids. Here the CDR3 reads CSARVGTGYNSPLHF. Written as DNA, the CDR3 is TGCAGTGCTAGAGTGGGGACGGGTTATAATTCACCCCTCCACTTT.

This clonotype was detected a few times. The rearrangement links TRBV2 to TRBJ1-1, with D possibly TRBD1 on 5 matching bases. The CDR3 is 14 residues long. Germline V lookup: CDR1 SNHLY, CDR2 FYNNEI. V was cut by 8 bases and J by 0 bases, with 13 bases left in between. The CDR3 nucleotides read TGTGCCAGCGGATGGGGGAGGATGAACACTGAAGCTTTCTTT. Translation gives CASGWGRMNTEAFF.

This clonotype was observed many times. V gene TRBV15 combines with J gene TRBJ1-2; maybe TRBD1 (6 bases). V was pared by 4 bases and J by 0 bases, with 12 bases between. This CDR3 spans 15 amino acids. Germline loops: CDR1 LNHNV, CDR2 YYDKDF (reference sequence). CDR3 DNA: TGTGCCACCAGCAAGGAGACAGGAACTAACTATGGCTACACCTTC. Protein sequence: CATSKETGTNYGYTF.

The chain couples TRBV5-1 to TRBJ1-4; TRBD1 agrees at 7 bases. The CDR3 covers 16 residues. J was trimmed by 5 bases and V by 0 bases; bases with no gene match: 7. Germline V gene data show CDR1 as SGHRS and CDR2 as YFSETQ. Here the CDR3 reads CASSLGQGLWNEKLFF. As DNA, the CDR3 is TGCGCCAGCAGCTTGGGACAGGGCTTGTGGAATGAAAAACTGTTTTTT.

Ten or more counts support this clonotype. The chain combines TRBV24-1 with TRBJ2-3, with 10 bases identical to TRBD1. CDR1 is KGHDR, CDR2 SFDVKD, per germline. The CDR3 has 16 residues. Trimming removed 7 bases from V and 1 base from J; junction bases left unmatched: 7. The CDR3 DNA sequence: TGTGCCACCAGCTCCTCTGGGACAGGGGGCACAGATACGCAGTATTTT. Protein: CATSSSGTGGTDTQYF.

V and J are TRBV9 and TRBJ1-1, with D perhaps matching TRBD1 (5 bases). CDR3 size: 14 residues. The germline gives CDR1 SGDLS, CDR2 YYNGEE. V was cut by 0 bases and J by 6 bases, with 12 bases left in between. The CDR3 is CASSVDGGGAEAFF. CDR3 in DNA: TGTGCCAGCAGCGTAGACGGGGGTGGTGCTGAAGCTTTCTTT.

The chain joins TRBV7-2 to TRBJ2-6; 9 bases line up with TRBD1. CDR1 SGHTA and CDR2 FQGNSA come from the germline V gene. With 1 base clipped from V and 8 bases from J, the junction kept 12 bases outside the gene matches. The CDR3 totals 18 residues. CDR3 loop: CASSLGLTGGGGTNVLTF. Written as DNA, the CDR3 is TGTGCCAGCAGCTTAGGTTTAACAGGGGGCGGAGGGACCAACGTCCTGACTTTC.

The V and J genes are TRBV6-1 and TRBJ2-7, with D perhaps being TRBD1 or TRBD2 (6 bases each). Trimming took 6 bases from V and 6 from J, leaving 18 bases between them. CDR1 and CDR2 (germline): MNHNS, SASEGT. CDR3 size: 14 residues. The CDR3 region is CASSQSGGGSEQYF. CDR3 DNA sequence: TGTGCCAGCAGCCAGTCCGGGGGCGGTAGCGAGCAGTACTTC.

V is TRBV6-9 and J is TRBJ1-3; D unclear. The germline V gene encodes CDR1 MNHGY and CDR2 SVAAGI. This CDR3 has 16 residues. V dropped 3 bases and J dropped 0 bases, with 12 bases sitting between them. CDR3 in DNA: TGTGCCAGCAGTTACTCACCGGGTTTCTCTGGAAACACCATATATTTT. This translates into CASSYSPGFSGNTIYF.

The V call is TRBV6-2 or TRBV6-3, the J call TRBJ1-5; the match to TRBD1 covers 7 bases. CDR1 MNHEY and CDR2 SVGEGT come from the germline V gene. CDR3 size: 15 residues. V shed 5 bases and J 2 bases; nucleotides not matched to a gene: 6. CDR3 in amino acids: CASSRDRRGNQPQHF. In DNA, the CDR3 is TGTGCCAGCAGTCGGGACAGAAGGGGCAATCAGCCCCAGCATTTT.

This clonotype was seen repeatedly, ten times or more. The V call is TRBV12-3 or TRBV12-4, the J call TRBJ2-3, with D tentatively TRBD2 (5 bases). Between the trimmed V and J ends, which lost 3 bases and 6 bases, there was a span of 13 bases. The CDR3 is made up of 14 amino acids. CDR3 nucleotides: TGTGCCAGCAGTTTGAGCGACTATCTCGATACGCAGTATTTT. It is translated as CASSLSDYLDTQYF.

The chain is built from TRBV4-3 and TRBJ2-4; possibly TRBD1 for D (6 bases). This CDR3 comprises 16 residues. Trimming cost V 0 bases and J 0 bases, with 9 bases left between them. Germline V gives CDR1 LGHNA, CDR2 YSLEER. CDR3 DNA: TGCGCCAGCAGCCAAGACAGGGGCCAAGCCAAAAACATTCAGTACTTC. Its protein product is CASSQDRGQAKNIQYF.

The rearrangement joins TRBV29-1 to TRBJ1-1; D may be TRBD1 (6 bases). The germline CDR1 and CDR2 sequences are SQVTM and ANQGSEA. Trimming removed 4 bases from V and 4 bases from J, with 10 bases in between. The CDR3 has 12 residues. The DNA for the CDR3 is TGCAGCGTTGGGGACATGCTCACTGAAGCTTTCTTT. This translates into CSVGDMLTEAFF.

The sample holds a few counts of this clonotype. The chain is built from TRBV9 and TRBJ1-6; 12 nucleotides align to TRBD1. Unmatched junction bases numbered 13, after V lost 2 bases and J lost 10 bases. Germline V gives CDR1 SGDLS, CDR2 YYNGEE. The CDR3 extends over 18 amino acids. The CDR3 sequence: CASSVAPGQGAPGSPLHF. The CDR3 DNA follows: TGTGCCAGCAGCGTCGCTCCGGGACAGGGGGCGCCGGGGTCACCCCTCCACTTT.

The table lists this clonotype with a few counts. CDR3: CSARADRGAFF. In nucleotides, the CDR3 is TGCAGTGCTAGAGCGGACAGGGGGGCTTTCTTT. The rearrangement uses TRBV20-1 and TRBJ1-1, with 10 bases matching TRBD1. Germline loops: CDR1 DFQATT, CDR2 SNEGSKA (reference sequence). The J segment lost 11 bases and the V segment lost 1 base, leaving 1 base of the junction unmatched. This CDR3 is built from 11 residues.

The J gene is TRBJ1-1, the V gene TRBV3-2; the DNA was not used to check the table's D call, TRBD1. TRBV3-2 is a pseudogene. The CDR3 is 9 residues long. The CDR3 nucleotides are TGTCTAGGGGTGGCTGAAGCTTTCTTT. Translated: CLGVAEAFF.

Ten or more counts support this clonotype. The chain carries TRBV6-5 and TRBJ2-7; 10 bases match TRBD1. From germline, CDR1 is MNHEY and CDR2 SVGAGI. The CDR3 is 17 amino acids. Trimming removed 2 bases from V and 0 bases from J; junction bases left unmatched: 7. CDR3 region: CASSYLPWTGGSYEQYF. The CDR3 DNA is TGTGCCAGCAGTTACCTGCCTTGGACAGGGGGCTCCTACGAGCAGTACTTC.

This clonotype was seen repeatedly, ten times or more. The chain has TRBV7-2 and TRBJ1-5; D uncertain. Trimming cost V 1 base and J 6 bases, with 7 bases left between them. This CDR3 has 13 residues. Germline CDR1 reads SGHTA; CDR2 reads FQGNSA. Here the CDR3 DNA reads TGTGCCAGCAGCTTAGTAGTGCTTCAGCCCCAGCATTTT. Its translation: CASSLVVLQPQHF.

This clonotype was seen repeatedly, ten times or more. The J gene is TRBJ2-7, the V gene TRBV5-1; 13 positions agree with TRBD2. This CDR3 is built from 17 residues. Germline CDR1 reads SGHRS; CDR2 reads YFSETQ. With V trimmed by 0 bases and J by 4 bases, 7 bases remained unmatched. CDR3: CASSLGLAGGSGYEQYF. The CDR3 DNA follows: TGCGCCAGCAGCTTGGGACTAGCGGGGGGATCCGGGTACGAGCAGTACTTC. Full variable domain (outside the CDR3, taken from reference TRBV5-1 and TRBJ2-7): KAGVTQTPRYLIKTRGQQVTLSCSPISGHRSVSWYQQTPGQGLQFLFEYFSETQRNKGNFPGRFSGRQFSNSRSEMNVSTLELGDSALYLCASSLGLAGGSGYEQYFGPGTRLTVT.

This clonotype appeared many times. The chain couples TRBV6-1 to TRBJ2-7; D gene uncertain. V was shortened by 1 base and J by 5 bases, with 3 bases between the two germline ends. Per germline, CDR1 MNHNS and CDR2 SASEGT. The CDR3 is 11 residues long. CDR3 nucleotides: TGTGCCAGCAGTGAAGGGGACGAGCAGTACTTC. Its translation: CASSEGDEQYF.

Concerning this clonotype itself: Since a much larger clone is just one base distant, this may be a read error. The rearrangement joins TRBV5-5 to TRBJ2-7; possible D gene TRBD2, 6 bases. This CDR3 spans 15 amino acids. The V gene's germline CDR1 is SGHKS and CDR2 YYEKEE (reference sequence). CDR3 nucleotide sequence: TGTGCCGGCAGCTTGGGGGGAGGTCTCCTCTACGAGCAGTACTTC. This translates into CAGSLGGGLLYEQYF. Using reference TRBV5-5 and TRBJ2-7 for the parts outside the CDR3, the full variable domain is DAGVTQSPTHLIKTRGQQVTLRCSPISGHKSVSWYQQVLGQGPQFIFQYYEKEERGRGNFPDRFSARQFPNYSSELNVNALLLGDSALYLCAGSLGGGLLYEQYFGPGTRLTVT.

This clonotype came up many times. This rearrangement joins TRBV7-2 to TRBJ2-3; 10 nucleotides agree with TRBD2. CDR1 SGHTA and CDR2 FQGNSA come from the germline V gene. The CDR3 sequence is 15 residues long. Unmatched junction bases numbered 9, after V lost 6 bases and J lost 6 bases. CDR3 coding DNA: TGTGCCAGCAGTCCAAGAGCGGGGGGGCGTGATACGCAGTATTTT. Translated: CASSPRAGGRDTQYF. Based on the CDR3 plus reference TRBV7-2 and TRBJ2-3, the full variable domain is GAGVSQSPSNKVTEKGKDVELRCDPISGHTALYWYRQSLGQGLEFLIYFQGNSAPDKSGLPSDRFSAERTGGSVSTLTIQRTQQEDSAVYLCASSPRAGGRDTQYFGPGTRLTVL.

This clonotype was detected ten times or more. The chain joins TRBV3-1 to TRBJ2-2; weak D call: TRBD1 (6 bases). V was trimmed by 2 bases and J by 2 bases, leaving 12 bases between them. Per the germline V gene, CDR1 is LGHDT and CDR2 is YNNKEL (reference sequence). The CDR3 has 16 residues. CDR3 sequence reads: CASSQFQGSNTGELFF. The CDR3 nucleotides are TGTGCCAGCAGCCAATTTCAGGGGAGTAACACCGGGGAGCTGTTTTTT. The whole variable domain, filled in from reference TRBV3-1 and TRBJ2-2, reads DTAVSQTPKYLVTQMGNDKSIKCEQNLGHDTMYWYKQDSKKFLKIMFSYNNKELIINETVPNRFSPKSPDKAHLNLHINSLELGDSAVYFCASSQFQGSNTGELFFGEGSRLTVL.